This T cell receptor (beta chain) stems from a study of T cells in localized non-small cell lung cancer. With respect to this clone: The antigen is not known.

The germline V gene has CDR1 ENHRY and CDR2 SYGVKD. The CDR3 sequence is 12 residues long. V was clipped by 7 bases and J by 10 bases, with 13 bases between them. Broader study findings: Patients showing higher blood T cell density tended to see longer overall survival. Uninvolved adjacent lung had more T cell clonality than any other tissue, topping tumor.

Some clones are missing from TCRdb's copy, which holds only in-frame ones; the method was immunoSEQ multiplex PCR. The sample carries 39,000 or so clones, approximately 80% recorded once. The chain is built from TRBV10-3 and TRBJ1-4, with unresolved D. This specimen consisted of PBMCs, obtained before any cancer treatment. The clonotype was recovered from a man aged 40-75 years with stage II lung adenocarcinoma. This CDR3 reads CAIKGLDGKLFF. CDR3 in DNA: TGTGCCATCAAAGGGCTAGACGGAAAACTGTTTTTT.